This T cell receptor beta chain came from a study of neurological immune-mediated disorders. Germline V gene sequence: CDR1 SEHNR, CDR2 FQNEAQ (reference sequence). The CDR3 loop spans 15 amino acids. Trimming pared 5 bases from V and 4 bases from J, leaving 17 bases between. TCRdb fed the 5' RACE reads into MiXCR, producing one record per CDR3 protein. The table includes approximately 100,000 distinct CDR3 sequences, around 3.4% detected once. This clonotype showed up many times. The receptor's source is a woman aged 18-29 years with multiple sclerosis. The chain is built from TRBV7-9 and TRBJ1-1, with a tentative D call TRBD1 (5 bases). Sequencing used PBMCs. CDR3 in amino acids: CASSRKVGQGTEAFF. The CDR3 bases are TGTGCCAGCAGCAGGAAGGTGGGGCAGGGCACTGAAGCTTTCTTT.